These 11 T cell receptor beta chains were sequenced from one sample in a study of yellow fever vaccine responses in identical twins. A single record per CDR3 protein comes from TCRdb applying MiXCR to the RT-PCR reads. The sample holds several thousand distinct CDR3 sequences, around 84% seen once. The sample consisted of T cells from blood (PBMCs), unsorted or a sorted subset (not recorded which), taken before or after yellow fever vaccination (not recorded which). These TCRs come from a woman aged 18 to 35 who received the yellow fever vaccine.

This rearrangement joins TRBV28 to TRBJ2-5; TRBD1 aligns across 9 bases. CDR1 and CDR2 from the germline V gene are MDHEN and SYDVKM. V lost 3 bases to trimming and J lost 4 bases; unmatched junction nucleotides: 3. The CDR3 runs to 14 residues. As DNA, the CDR3 is TGTGCCAGCAGTTTTTCGGACAGGGGAGAGACCCAGTACTTC. It encodes CASSFSDRGETQYF.

The V and J genes are TRBV4-3 and TRBJ2-7; D remains ambiguous. V lost 5 bases to trimming and J lost 3 bases, with 11 bases between them. Germline V lookup: CDR1 LGHNA, CDR2 YSLEER. The CDR3 is 13 amino acids. CDR3 DNA sequence: TGCGCCAGCAGCAGGCGGTGGGGCTACGAGCAGTACTTC. It translates to CASSRRWGYEQYF.

The V gene is TRBV9, the J gene TRBJ1-6; possible D gene TRBD1, 6 bases. Germline loops: CDR1 SGDLS, CDR2 YYNGEE. The CDR3 sequence is 15 residues long. The V gene lost 4 bases and the J gene lost 10 bases, with 18 bases spanning the gap. The CDR3 region has the DNA TGTGCCAGCAGCCCGGCGGGGGCAGGTGGATCACCCCTCCACTTT. This encodes CASSPAGAGGSPLHF.

The gene calls are TRBV5-1 and TRBJ2-2; possible D gene TRBD1, 5 bases. CDR1 and CDR2 (germline): SGHRS, YFSETQ. Trimming removed 1 base at V and 6 bases at J, with 7 bases between. This CDR3 is 13 amino acids long. Here the CDR3 reads CASSLLRAGELFF. The DNA for the CDR3 is TGCGCCAGCAGCTTGCTCAGGGCCGGGGAGCTGTTTTTT.

V and J are TRBV11-3 and TRBJ1-4; 8 bases match TRBD1. CDR1 SGHNT and CDR2 YENEEA come from the germline V gene. Trimming cost V 3 bases and J 6 bases; bases outside gene matches: 3. The CDR3 is made up of 14 amino acids. The CDR3 DNA follows: TGTGCCAGCAGCTTGGGGACAGGCTATGAAAAACTGTTTTTT. Translation: CASSLGTGYEKLFF.

This clonotype was counted only a few times. V usage is TRBV11-3 and J usage is TRBJ2-4, with D hard to call. CDR3 length: 16 residues. Germline CDR1 and CDR2: SGHNT and YENEEA. The V and J ends lost 6 bases and 0 bases respectively, with 15 bases between them. For the CDR3, the DNA is TGTGCCAGCAGTTCCCTGGCGACTTTAGCCAAAAACATTCAGTACTTC. Translated, it gives CASSSLATLAKNIQYF.

This chain connects TRBV20-1 to TRBJ2-5, with D perhaps assigned TRBD1 or TRBD2 (5 bases each). Deletions cut 7 bases from V and 2 bases from J, with 11 bases between. Germline loops: CDR1 DFQATT, CDR2 SNEGSKA (reference sequence). CDR3 size: 12 residues. The CDR3: CSVPGPQETQYF. CDR3 bases: TGCAGTGTCCCGGGACCACAAGAGACCCAGTACTTC.

This clonotype was detected only once. The V call is TRBV7-2, the J call TRBJ1-5; D remains ambiguous. CDR3 size: 14 residues. Trimming left V 0 bases short and J 3 bases short, with 6 bases between. CDR1 is SGHTA, CDR2 FQGNSA, per germline. CDR3: CASSLAHSNQPQHF. The CDR3 nucleotides are TGTGCCAGCAGCTTAGCCCACTCCAATCAGCCCCAGCATTTT. Drawing the rest from reference TRBV7-2 and TRBJ1-5, the complete variable domain is GAGVSQSPSNKVTEKGKDVELRCDPISGHTALYWYRQSLGQGLEFLIYFQGNSAPDKSGLPSDRFSAERTGGSVSTLTIQRTQQEDSAVYLCASSLAHSNQPQHFGDGTRLSIL.

The chain links TRBV4-1 to TRBJ2-3; possible D gene TRBD2, 6 bases. Germline CDR1 reads MGHRA; CDR2 reads YSYEKL. The V gene lost 1 base and the J gene lost 0 bases, with 8 bases spanning the gap. The length of the CDR3 is 15 residues. The CDR3 DNA sequence: TGCGCCAGCAGCCAAGTGGGACTGAGCACAGATACGCAGTATTTT. This sequence encodes CASSQVGLSTDTQYF.

This sequence joins TRBV28 and TRBJ1-2; D unclear. The CDR3 extends over 11 amino acids. From germline, CDR1 is MDHEN and CDR2 SYDVKM. V was pared by 10 bases and J by 8 bases, with 14 bases between. The CDR3 DNA follows: TGTGCCACAACCGGGGATTGGGGCTACACCTTC. Its protein is CATTGDWGYTF.

In its sample, this clonotype was seen a few times. The rearrangement uses TRBV2 and TRBJ2-4; no clear D gene. Germline CDR1 reads SNHLY; CDR2 reads FYNNEI. This CDR3 comprises 13 residues. V dropped 6 bases and J dropped 4 bases, with 10 bases sitting between them. The CDR3 coding sequence is TGTGCCAGCAGGGCCAGGATTAAAAACATTCAGTACTTC. This encodes CASRARIKNIQYF.